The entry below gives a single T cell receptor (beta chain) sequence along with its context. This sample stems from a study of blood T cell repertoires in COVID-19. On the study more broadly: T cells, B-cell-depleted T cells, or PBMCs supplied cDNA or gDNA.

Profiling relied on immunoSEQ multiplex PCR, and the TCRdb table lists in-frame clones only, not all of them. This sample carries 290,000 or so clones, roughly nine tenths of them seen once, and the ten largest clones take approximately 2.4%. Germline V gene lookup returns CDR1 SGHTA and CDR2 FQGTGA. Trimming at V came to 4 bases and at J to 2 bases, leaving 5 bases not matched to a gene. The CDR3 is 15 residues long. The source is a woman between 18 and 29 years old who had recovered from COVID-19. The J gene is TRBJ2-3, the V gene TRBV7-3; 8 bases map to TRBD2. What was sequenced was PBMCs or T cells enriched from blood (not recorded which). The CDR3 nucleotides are TGTGCCAGCAGCTCGGGACTAGTGATCACAGATACGCAGTATTTT. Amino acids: CASSSGLVITDTQYF.